These 17 T cell receptor beta chains share one sample of origin, sequenced in a study of breast tumors, draining lymph nodes, adjacent tissues. One entry per CDR3 protein, called by TCRdb with MiXCR from the multiplex PCR reads. The sample carries more than 10,000 distinct CDR3 sequences, roughly 57% recorded once. Sequencing used tumor-adjacent breast tissue. Receptors originate from a female donor with breast cancer. Some clones in this sample may be carry-over from other donors' samples.

The V call is TRBV29-1, the J call TRBJ1-2; the D gene is possibly TRBD1 (5 bases). The CDR3 has 13 residues. The V and J ends lost 4 bases and 7 bases respectively, with 16 bases between them. The germline CDR1 and CDR2 sequences are SQVTM and ANQGSEA. The CDR3, as DNA: TGCAGCGTTGGACAGCCCTACTCTCGTGGCTACACCTTC. Residues: CSVGQPYSRGYTF.

V usage is TRBV10-3 and J usage is TRBJ1-2, with D unresolved. CDR1 is ENHRY, CDR2 SYGVKD, per germline. The CDR3 loop spans 13 amino acids. Trimming shortened V by 3 bases and J by 8 bases, and 13 bases separated the two germline ends. CDR3 sequence reads: CAISDLRQTGYTF. CDR3 nucleotide sequence: TGTGCCATCAGTGATTTAAGGCAGACCGGCTACACCTTC.

This clonotype occurred once. J is TRBJ1-2 and V is TRBV20-1; possible D gene TRBD1, 5 bases. The CDR3 covers 13 residues. Looked up from germline, CDR1 is DFQATT and CDR2 is SNEGSKA (reference sequence). Trimming cost V 0 bases and J 6 bases, with 11 bases left between them. CDR3 coding DNA: TGCAGTGCTAGAGACTCAATAGGGGATGGCTACACCTTC. This sequence encodes CSARDSIGDGYTF.

As for this clonotype: The junction does not match germline at one end; this may be a read error. The chain is built from TRBV20-1 and TRBJ1-5; D uncertain. This CDR3 region has 14 residues. CDR1 is DFQATT, CDR2 SNEGSKA, per germline (reference sequence). The CDR3 here is CSAKGGAGSQPQHF. In DNA, the CDR3 is TGCAGTGCCAAAGGAGGCGCGGGGTCTCAGCCCCAGCACTTT.

V gene TRBV24-1 combines with J gene TRBJ2-3; the D is unclear. Per the germline V gene, CDR1 is KGHDR and CDR2 is SFDVKD. The V end was cut by 5 bases, the J end by 2 bases, with 7 bases between. The CDR3 has 13 amino acids. CDR3 sequence reads: CATSALTTDTQYF. The CDR3 DNA is TGTGCCACCAGTGCACTTACCACAGATACGCAGTATTTT.

V and J are TRBV19 and TRBJ1-6, with unresolved D. CDR3 size: 14 residues. V dropped 3 bases and J dropped 11 bases, with 14 bases sitting between them. Germline V gene sequence: CDR1 LNHDA, CDR2 SQIVND (reference sequence). CDR3 sequence: CASSMGQYEAPLHF. In DNA, the CDR3 is TGTGCCAGTAGTATGGGCCAGTATGAGGCACCCCTCCACTTT.

The chain recombines TRBV11-3 with TRBJ1-4; D unresolved. Germline V gene data show CDR1 as SGHNT and CDR2 as YENEEA. Trimming cost V 0 bases and J 2 bases, with 7 bases left between them. The CDR3 covers 15 residues. CDR3 region: CASSLDLGTNEKLFF. DNA for the CDR3: TGTGCCAGCAGCTTAGATCTGGGCACTAATGAAAAACTGTTTTTT.

For this clonotype: The junction departs from the called germline gene at one end, perhaps through a read error. V is TRBV14 and J is TRBJ2-5; TRBD2 might be the D (5 bases). There are 14 residues in the CDR3. Per germline, CDR1 SGHDN and CDR2 FVKESK. Written as DNA, the CDR3 is TGTGCCAGCAGCCAAGACGGGATCTTGGCCCCCGAGCCCTTC. Its translation: CASSQDGILAPEPF.

J is TRBJ1-6 and V is TRBV29-1; a possible D gene is TRBD1 (6 bases). V lost 5 bases and J 0 bases, leaving 17 bases between the germline ends. The CDR3 is 17 amino acids. Germline values: CDR1 SQVTM, CDR2 ANQGSEA. Here the CDR3 reads CSVYGQGQSSYNSPLHF. Written as DNA, the CDR3 is TGCAGCGTTTACGGGCAGGGGCAAAGCTCCTATAATTCACCCCTCCACTTT.

This clonotype was observed many times. Just one base apart from a much larger clone, this may be a read error. No DNA is shown, since the ends of the CDR3 on it are uncertain; the CDR3 is the one TCRdb lists. The chain links TRBV9 to TRBJ2-1. A total of 15 residues make up the CDR3, ends included. The germline gives CDR1 SGDLS, CDR2 YYNGEE. CDR3: CASSVGGGSYNEPFF.

This chain uses TRBV11-2 with TRBJ2-3; TRBD2 matches 16 bases. Germline CDR1 reads SGHAT; CDR2 reads FQNNGV. The ends lost 1 base at V and 4 bases at J; junction bases unmatched: 8. This CDR3 contains 19 residues. The CDR3 DNA reads TGTGCCAGCAGCTTAGCGGGACTAGCGGGAGGGTTAGCGGCAGATACGCAGTATTTT. Its protein is CASSLAGLAGGLAADTQYF. Full variable domain (missing parts from reference TRBV11-2 and TRBJ2-3): EAGVAQSPRYKIIEKRQSVAFWCNPISGHATLYWYQQILGQGPKLLIQFQNNGVVDDSQLPKDRFSAERLKGVDSTLKIQPAKLEDSAVYLCASSLAGLAGGLAADTQYFGPGTRLTVL.

This chain joins TRBV7-3 and TRBJ1-3; D not resolved. Germline values: CDR1 SGHTA, CDR2 FQGTGA. Trimming shortened V by 5 bases and J by 4 bases, and 9 bases separated the two germline ends. This CDR3 spans 13 amino acids. The CDR3 bases are TGTGCCAGCAGCCCATCTGGAGGAAACACCATATATTTT. Translating it yields CASSPSGGNTIYF.

V is TRBV7-9 and J is TRBJ2-2, with a possible D match to TRBD2 (5 bases). This CDR3 has 11 residues. In germline, CDR1 is SEHNR, CDR2 FQNEAQ (reference sequence). CDR3 amino acids: CAAGLTGELFF. The CDR3 DNA follows: TGTGCTGCAGGACTCACCGGGGAGCTGTTTTTT.

By its share, this clonotype is medium-sized (0.01 to 0.1%). The J gene is TRBJ2-5, the V gene TRBV4-3; TRBD2 might be the D (6 bases). Trimming took 0 bases from V and 4 from J, leaving 12 bases between them. The CDR3 totals 15 residues. The germline CDR1 and CDR2 sequences are LGHNA and YSLEER. Written as DNA, the CDR3 is TGCGCCAGCAGCCAAGACTCGGGGGTCCGAGAGACCCAGTACTTC. Residues: CASSQDSGVRETQYF.

The chain is built from TRBV7-9 and TRBJ2-2, with TRBD2 matching over 15 bases. CDR1 and CDR2 (germline): SEHNR, FQNEAQ (reference sequence). V shed 10 bases and J 5 bases; nucleotides not matched to a gene: 5. The CDR3 extends over 15 amino acids. In nucleotides, the CDR3 is TGTGCCACGGGACTAGCGGGAGGTAGGACCGGGGAGCTGTTTTTT. Translating it yields CATGLAGGRTGELFF.

The chain is built from TRBV14 and TRBJ1-6; unclear D gene. The CDR3 loop spans 16 amino acids. Germline-derived CDR1 and CDR2 are SGHDN and FVKESK. Trimming shortened V by 1 base and J by 7 bases, and 14 bases separated the two germline ends. DNA for the CDR3: TGTGCCAGCAGCCAAGTCCCGGTGATGGGGAATTCACCCCTCCACTTT. Translated, it gives CASSQVPVMGNSPLHF.

This clonotype was detected only once. The chain employs TRBV20-1 and TRBJ1-4; weak D call: TRBD1 (5 bases). V shed 2 bases and J shed 0 bases, with 7 bases lying between them. Germline CDR1 is DFQATT and CDR2 is SNEGSKA (reference sequence). The CDR3 sequence is 14 residues long. Here the CDR3 reads CSARQGATNEKLFF. CDR3 coding DNA: TGCAGTGCTAGACAGGGAGCAACTAATGAAAAACTGTTTTTT.